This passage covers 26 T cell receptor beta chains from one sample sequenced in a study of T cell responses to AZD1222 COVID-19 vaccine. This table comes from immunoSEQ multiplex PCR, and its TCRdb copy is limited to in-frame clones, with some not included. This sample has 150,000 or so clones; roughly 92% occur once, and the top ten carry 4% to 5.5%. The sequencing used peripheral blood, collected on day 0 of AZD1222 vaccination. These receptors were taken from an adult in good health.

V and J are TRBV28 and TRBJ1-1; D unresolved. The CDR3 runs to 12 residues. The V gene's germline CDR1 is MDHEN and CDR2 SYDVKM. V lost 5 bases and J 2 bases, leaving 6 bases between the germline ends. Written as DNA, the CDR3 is TGTGCCAGCAGTATCGGTAACACTGAAGCTTTCTTT. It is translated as CASSIGNTEAFF.

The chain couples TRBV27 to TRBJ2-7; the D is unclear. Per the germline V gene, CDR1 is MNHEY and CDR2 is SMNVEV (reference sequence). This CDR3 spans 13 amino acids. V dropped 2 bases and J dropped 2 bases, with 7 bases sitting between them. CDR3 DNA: TGTGCCAGCAGTTTAGGGATAACCTACGAGCAGTACTTC. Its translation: CASSLGITYEQYF.

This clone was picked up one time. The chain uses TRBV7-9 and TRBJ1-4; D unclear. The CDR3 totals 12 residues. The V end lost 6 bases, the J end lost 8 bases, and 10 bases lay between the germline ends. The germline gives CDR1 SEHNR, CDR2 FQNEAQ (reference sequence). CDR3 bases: TGTGCCAGCAGGGGTATGGGGGAAAAACTGTTTTTT. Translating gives CASRGMGEKLFF. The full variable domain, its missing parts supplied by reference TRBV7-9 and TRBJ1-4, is DTGVSQNPRHKITKRGQNVTFRCDPISEHNRLYWYRQTLGQGPEFLTYFQNEAQLEKSRLLSDRFSAERPKGSFSTLEIQRTEQGDSAMYLCASRGMGEKLFFGSGTQLSVL.

CDR3 DNA sequence: TGTGCCGCTCGCGGTTCCGCGGGGGCCAGGAACACTGAAGCTTTCTTT. Translating gives CAARGSAGARNTEAFF. The rearrangement uses TRBV28 and TRBJ1-1; tentatively, D is TRBD1 (6 bases). The CDR3 extends over 16 amino acids. The germline CDR1 and CDR2 sequences are MDHEN and SYDVKM. V was cut by 11 bases and J by 1 base, with 23 bases left in between.

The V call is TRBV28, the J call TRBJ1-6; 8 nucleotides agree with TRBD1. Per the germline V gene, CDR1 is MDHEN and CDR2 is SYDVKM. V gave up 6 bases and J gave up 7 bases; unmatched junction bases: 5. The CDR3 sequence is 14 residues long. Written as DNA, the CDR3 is TGTGCCAGCAGACAGGGGGAGGTAAATTCACCCCTCCACTTT. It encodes CASRQGEVNSPLHF.

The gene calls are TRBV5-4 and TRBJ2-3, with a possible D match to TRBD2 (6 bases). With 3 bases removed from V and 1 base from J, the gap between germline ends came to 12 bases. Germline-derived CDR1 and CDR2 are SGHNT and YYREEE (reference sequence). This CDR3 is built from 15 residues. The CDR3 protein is CASSSPGVGTDTQYF. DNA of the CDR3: TGTGCCAGCAGCTCCCCGGGGGTTGGCACAGATACGCAGTATTTT.

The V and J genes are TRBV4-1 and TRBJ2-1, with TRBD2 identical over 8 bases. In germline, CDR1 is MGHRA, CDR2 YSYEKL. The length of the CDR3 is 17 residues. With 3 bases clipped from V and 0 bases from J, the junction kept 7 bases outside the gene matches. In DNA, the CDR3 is TGCGCCAGCAGCCAGAGGGCCGGGACTAGCTCCTACAATGAGCAGTTCTTC. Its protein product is CASSQRAGTSSYNEQFF.

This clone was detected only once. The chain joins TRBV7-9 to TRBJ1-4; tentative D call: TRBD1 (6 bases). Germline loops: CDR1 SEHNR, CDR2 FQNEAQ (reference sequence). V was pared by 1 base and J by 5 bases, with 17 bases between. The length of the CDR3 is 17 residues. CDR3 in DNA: TGTGCCAGCAGCTTAGGCCGGGACATCCGTCCGAATGAAAAACTGTTTTTT. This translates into CASSLGRDIRPNEKLFF.

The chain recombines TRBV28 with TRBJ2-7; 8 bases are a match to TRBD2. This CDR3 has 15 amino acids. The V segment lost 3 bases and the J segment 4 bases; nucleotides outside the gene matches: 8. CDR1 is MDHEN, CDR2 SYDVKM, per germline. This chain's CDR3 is CASSFFKAGAYEQYF. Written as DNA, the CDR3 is TGTGCCAGCAGTTTTTTCAAAGCGGGAGCTTACGAGCAGTACTTC.

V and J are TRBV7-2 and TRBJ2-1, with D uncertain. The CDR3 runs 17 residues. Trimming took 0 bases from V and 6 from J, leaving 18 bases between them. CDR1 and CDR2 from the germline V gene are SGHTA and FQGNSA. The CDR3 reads CASSLASDSSRINEQFF. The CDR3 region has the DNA TGTGCCAGCAGCTTAGCTTCGGATTCCTCGAGGATCAATGAGCAGTTCTTC.

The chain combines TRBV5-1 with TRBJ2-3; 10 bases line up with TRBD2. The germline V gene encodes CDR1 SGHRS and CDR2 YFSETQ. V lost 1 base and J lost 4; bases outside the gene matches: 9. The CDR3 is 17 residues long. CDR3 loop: CASSLTAGGPGADTQYF. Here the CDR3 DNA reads TGCGCCAGCAGCTTGACAGCGGGAGGGCCGGGCGCAGATACGCAGTATTTT.

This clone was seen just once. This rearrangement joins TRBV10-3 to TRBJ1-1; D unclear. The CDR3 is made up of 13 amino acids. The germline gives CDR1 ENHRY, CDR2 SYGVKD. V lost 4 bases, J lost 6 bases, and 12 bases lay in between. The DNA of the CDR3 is TGTGCCATCAGTGGAAGCAGTGGTCCTGAAGCTTTCTTT. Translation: CAISGSSGPEAFF.

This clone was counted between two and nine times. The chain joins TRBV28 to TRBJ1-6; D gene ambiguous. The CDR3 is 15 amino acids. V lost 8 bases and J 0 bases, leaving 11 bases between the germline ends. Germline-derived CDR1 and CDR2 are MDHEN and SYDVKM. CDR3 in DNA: TGTGCCAGCCGACGGTCGAGCTCCTATAATTCACCCCTCCACTTT. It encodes CASRRSSSYNSPLHF.

CDR3 DNA: TGTGCCAGCAGCGCATATAGGAGCTCCTACAATGAGCAGTTCTTC. The encoded protein is CASSAYRSSYNEQFF. This sequence joins TRBV9 and TRBJ2-1; no reliable D call. CDR1 and CDR2 (germline): SGDLS, YYNGEE. The CDR3 length is 15 residues. V lost 3 bases, J lost 0 bases, and 10 bases lay in between.

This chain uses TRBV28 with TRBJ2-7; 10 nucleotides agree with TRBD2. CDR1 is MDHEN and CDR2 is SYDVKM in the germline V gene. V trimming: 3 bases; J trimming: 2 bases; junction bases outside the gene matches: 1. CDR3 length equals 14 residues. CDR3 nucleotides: TGTGCCAGCAGTTTCAGCGGGGGGGCCTACGAGCAGTACTTC. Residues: CASSFSGGAYEQYF.

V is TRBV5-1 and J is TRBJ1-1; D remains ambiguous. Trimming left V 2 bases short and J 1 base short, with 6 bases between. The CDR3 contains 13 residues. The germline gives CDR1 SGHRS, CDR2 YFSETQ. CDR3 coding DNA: TGCGCCAGCAGCTTTGGACGGAACACTGAAGCTTTCTTT. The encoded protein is CASSFGRNTEAFF.

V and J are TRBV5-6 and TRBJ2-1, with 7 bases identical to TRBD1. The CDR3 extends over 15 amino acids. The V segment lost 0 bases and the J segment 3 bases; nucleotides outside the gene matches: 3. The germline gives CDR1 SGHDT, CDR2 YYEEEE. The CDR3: CASSLEGGVYNEQFF. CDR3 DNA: TGTGCCAGCAGCTTGGAAGGGGGCGTCTACAATGAGCAGTTCTTC.

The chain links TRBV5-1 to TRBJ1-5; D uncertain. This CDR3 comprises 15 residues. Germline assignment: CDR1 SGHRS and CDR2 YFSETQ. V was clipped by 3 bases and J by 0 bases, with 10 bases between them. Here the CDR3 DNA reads TGCGCCAGCAGCTCAGACCCTTTTAGCAATCAGCCCCAGCATTTT. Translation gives CASSSDPFSNQPQHF.

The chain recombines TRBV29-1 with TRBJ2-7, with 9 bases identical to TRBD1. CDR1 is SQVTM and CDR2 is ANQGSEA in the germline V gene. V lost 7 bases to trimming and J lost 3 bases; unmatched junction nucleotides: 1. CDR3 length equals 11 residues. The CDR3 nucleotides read TGCAGCGCGGGACAGGGCTACGAGCAGTACTTC. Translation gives CSAGQGYEQYF.

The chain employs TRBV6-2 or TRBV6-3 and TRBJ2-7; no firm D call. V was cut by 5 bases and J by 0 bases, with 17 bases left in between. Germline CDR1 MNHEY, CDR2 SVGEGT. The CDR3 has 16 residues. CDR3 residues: CASSLLGMMLSYEQYF. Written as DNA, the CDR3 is TGTGCCAGCAGTCTCCTCGGAATGATGCTCTCCTACGAGCAGTACTTC.

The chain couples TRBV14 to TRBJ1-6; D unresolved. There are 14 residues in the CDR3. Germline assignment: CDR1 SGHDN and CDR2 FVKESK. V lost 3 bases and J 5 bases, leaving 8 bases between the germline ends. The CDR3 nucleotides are TGTGCCAGCAGCCAGGGAAGGGATAATTCACCCCTCCACTTT. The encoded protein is CASSQGRDNSPLHF.

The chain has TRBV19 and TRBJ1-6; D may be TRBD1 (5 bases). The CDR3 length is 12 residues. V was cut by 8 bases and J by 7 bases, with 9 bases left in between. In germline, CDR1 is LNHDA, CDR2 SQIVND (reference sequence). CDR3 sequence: CASRRVNSPLHF. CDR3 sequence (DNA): TGTGCCAGTCGCAGGGTCAATTCACCCCTCCACTTT.

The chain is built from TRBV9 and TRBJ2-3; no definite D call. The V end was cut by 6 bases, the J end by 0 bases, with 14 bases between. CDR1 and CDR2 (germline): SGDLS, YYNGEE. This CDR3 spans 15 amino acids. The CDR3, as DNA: TGTGCCAGCATTCCCCCCGGCGGAAGCACAGATACGCAGTATTTT. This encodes CASIPPGGSTDTQYF.

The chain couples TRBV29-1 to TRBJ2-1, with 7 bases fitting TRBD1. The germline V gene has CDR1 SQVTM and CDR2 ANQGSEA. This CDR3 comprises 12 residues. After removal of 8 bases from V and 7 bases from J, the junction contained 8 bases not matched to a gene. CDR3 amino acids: CSMTGSGNEQFF. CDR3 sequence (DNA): TGCAGCATGACAGGGAGTGGTAATGAGCAGTTCTTC.

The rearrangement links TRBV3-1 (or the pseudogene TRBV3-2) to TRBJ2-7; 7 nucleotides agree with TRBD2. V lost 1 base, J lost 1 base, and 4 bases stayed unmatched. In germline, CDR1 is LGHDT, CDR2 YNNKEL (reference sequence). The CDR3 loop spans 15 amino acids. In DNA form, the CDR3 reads TGTGCCAGCAGCCAAGGGTCGGGAGGATCCTACGAGCAGTACTTC. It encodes CASSQGSGGSYEQYF.

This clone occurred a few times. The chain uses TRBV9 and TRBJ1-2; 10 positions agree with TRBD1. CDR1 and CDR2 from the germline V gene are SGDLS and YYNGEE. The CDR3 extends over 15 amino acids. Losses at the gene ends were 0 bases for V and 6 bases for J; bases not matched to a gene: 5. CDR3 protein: CASSVGTGGGNGYTF. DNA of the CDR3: TGTGCCAGCAGCGTAGGGACAGGGGGTGGAAATGGCTACACCTTC.